The entry that follows covers one TCR beta chain sequence. TCRdb's table, derived via immunoSEQ multiplex PCR, lists solely in-frame clones and lacks some. Of 110,000 to 150,000 clones listed, 80% to 90% are singletons. This sample stems from a study of blood T cell repertoires in COVID-19. The trim removed 1 base at V and 3 bases at J, leaving 19 bases unmatched. The CDR3 length is 19 residues. Per the germline V gene, CDR1 is SGHRS and CDR2 is YFSETQ. The origin of this receptor is a woman between 50 and 59 years old with acute or convalescent COVID-19. This chain joins TRBV5-1 and TRBJ2-7, with 7 bases that match TRBD2. The source material was peripheral blood. In nucleotides, the CDR3 is TGCGCCAGCAGCTTGACTAGGTTCGTGTCGGGAGGAAAGGGCTACGAGCAGTACTTC. It encodes CASSLTRFVSGGKGYEQYF.